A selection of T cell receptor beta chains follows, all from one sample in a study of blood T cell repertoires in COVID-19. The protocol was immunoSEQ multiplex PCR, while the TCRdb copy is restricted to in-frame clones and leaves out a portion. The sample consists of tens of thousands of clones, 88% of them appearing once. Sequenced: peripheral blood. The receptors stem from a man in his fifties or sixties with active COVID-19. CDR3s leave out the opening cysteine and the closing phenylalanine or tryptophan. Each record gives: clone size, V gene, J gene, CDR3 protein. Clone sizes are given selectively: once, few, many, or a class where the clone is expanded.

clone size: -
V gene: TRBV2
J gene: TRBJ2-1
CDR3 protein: ASTETQGISYNEQF

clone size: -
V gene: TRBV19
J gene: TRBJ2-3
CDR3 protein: ASSNRQAWDTQY

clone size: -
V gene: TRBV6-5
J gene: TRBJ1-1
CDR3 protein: ATTLADRGTEAF

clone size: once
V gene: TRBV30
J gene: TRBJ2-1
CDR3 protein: AWSQGTRYNEQF

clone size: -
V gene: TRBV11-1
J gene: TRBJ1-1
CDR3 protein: ASSLETRGEAF

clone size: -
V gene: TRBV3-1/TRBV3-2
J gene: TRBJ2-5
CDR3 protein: ASSPPERGRKTQY

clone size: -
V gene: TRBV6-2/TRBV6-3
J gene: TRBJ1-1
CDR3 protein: ASSYSVGTRRGF

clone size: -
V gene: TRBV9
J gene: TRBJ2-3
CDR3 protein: ASSGRDRGTDTQY

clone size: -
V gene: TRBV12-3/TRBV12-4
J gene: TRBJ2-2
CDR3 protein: ASKTGGGGELF

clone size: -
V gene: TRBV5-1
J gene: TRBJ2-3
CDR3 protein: ASSLLRGPTDTQY

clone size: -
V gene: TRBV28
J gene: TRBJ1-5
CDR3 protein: ASSPDRTGLIQPQH

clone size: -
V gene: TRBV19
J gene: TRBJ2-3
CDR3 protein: ATARGDTQY

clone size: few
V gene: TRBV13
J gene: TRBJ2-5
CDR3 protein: ASSLKPGTGLLGTQY

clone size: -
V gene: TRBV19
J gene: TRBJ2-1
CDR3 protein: ASRPGTSGGRYNEQF

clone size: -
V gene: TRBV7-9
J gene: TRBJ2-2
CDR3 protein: ASSFRGGSTGELF

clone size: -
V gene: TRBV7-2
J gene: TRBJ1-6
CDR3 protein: ASSSGLFNSPLH

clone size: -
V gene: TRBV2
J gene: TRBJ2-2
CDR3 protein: ASTRGAGPNTGELF

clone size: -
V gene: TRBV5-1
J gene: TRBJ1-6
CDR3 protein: ASSSGTGDSPLH

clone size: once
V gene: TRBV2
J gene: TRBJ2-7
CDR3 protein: ASTPGLATPQY

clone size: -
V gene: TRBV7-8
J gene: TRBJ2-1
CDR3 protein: ASSLEDSSYNEQF

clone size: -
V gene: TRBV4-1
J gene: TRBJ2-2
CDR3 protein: ASRGRGRTGELF

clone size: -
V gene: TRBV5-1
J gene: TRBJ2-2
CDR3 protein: ASSSQGTTGELF

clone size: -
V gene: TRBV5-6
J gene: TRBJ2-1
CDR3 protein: ASSLGQYYNEQF

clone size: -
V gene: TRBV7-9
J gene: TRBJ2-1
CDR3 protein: ASSFDGWAPAVGYNEQF

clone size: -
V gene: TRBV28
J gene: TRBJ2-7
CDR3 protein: ASSLIQRGNEQY

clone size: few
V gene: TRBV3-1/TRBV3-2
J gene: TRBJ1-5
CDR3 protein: ATRSSKPQH

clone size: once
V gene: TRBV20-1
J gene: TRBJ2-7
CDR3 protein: SASGTSGAYEQY

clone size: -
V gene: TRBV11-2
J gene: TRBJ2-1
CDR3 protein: ASSRRTSGGSSYNEQF

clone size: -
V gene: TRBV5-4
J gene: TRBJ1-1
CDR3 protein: ASSNQLGGNTEAF

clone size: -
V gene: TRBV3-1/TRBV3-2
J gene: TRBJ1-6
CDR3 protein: ASSQVERGNSPLH

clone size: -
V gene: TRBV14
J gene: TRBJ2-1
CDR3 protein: ASRGQRSSTNEQF

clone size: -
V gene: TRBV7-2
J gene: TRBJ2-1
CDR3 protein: ASSKPGLAGSEQF

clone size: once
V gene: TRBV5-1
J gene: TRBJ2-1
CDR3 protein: ASSTLAGVSYNEQF

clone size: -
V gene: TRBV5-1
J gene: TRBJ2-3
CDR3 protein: ASSRDRAGDTQY

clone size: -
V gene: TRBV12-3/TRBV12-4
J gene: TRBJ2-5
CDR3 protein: ASSLNVGETQY

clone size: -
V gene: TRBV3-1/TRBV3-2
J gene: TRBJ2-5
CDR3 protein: ASSQLRRRYQETQY

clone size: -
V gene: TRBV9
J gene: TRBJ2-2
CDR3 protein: ASSALAGANTGELF

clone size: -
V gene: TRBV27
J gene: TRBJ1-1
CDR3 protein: ASSTAGGPMNTEAF

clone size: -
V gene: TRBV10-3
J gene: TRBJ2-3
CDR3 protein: AISGDRGLQTDTQY

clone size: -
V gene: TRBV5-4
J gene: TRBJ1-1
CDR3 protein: ASSLRGPNTEAF

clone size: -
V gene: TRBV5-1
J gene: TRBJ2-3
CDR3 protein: ASSLDNSVAQY

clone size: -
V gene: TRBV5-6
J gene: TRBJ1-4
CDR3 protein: ASSLGGTGSYNEKLF

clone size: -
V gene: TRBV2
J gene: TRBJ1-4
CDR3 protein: ASSLGQGVREKLF

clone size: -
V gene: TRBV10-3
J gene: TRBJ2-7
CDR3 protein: AIRDYYEQY

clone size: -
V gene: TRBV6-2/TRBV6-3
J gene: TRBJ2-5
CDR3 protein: ASSSWTSGGALQETQY